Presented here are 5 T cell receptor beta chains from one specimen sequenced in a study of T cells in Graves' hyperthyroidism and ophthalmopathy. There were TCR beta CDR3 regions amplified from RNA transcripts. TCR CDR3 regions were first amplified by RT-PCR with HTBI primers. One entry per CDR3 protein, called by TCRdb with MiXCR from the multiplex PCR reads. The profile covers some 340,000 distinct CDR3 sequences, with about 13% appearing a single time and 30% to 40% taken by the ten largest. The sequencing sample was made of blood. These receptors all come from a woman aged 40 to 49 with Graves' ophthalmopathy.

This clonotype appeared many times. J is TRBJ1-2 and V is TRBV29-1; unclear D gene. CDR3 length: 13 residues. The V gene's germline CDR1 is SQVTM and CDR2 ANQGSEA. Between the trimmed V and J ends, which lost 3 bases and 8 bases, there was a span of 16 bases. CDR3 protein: CSVDAGGLRGYTF. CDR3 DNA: TGCAGCGTTGACGCTGGAGGGCTTAGGGGCTACACCTTC.

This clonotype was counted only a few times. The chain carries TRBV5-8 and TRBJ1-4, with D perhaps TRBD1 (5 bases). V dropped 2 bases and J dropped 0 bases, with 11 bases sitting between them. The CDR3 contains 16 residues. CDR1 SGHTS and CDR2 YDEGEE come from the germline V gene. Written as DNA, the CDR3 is TGTGCCAGCAGCTTTTGGCAGGGTGCAACTAATGAAAAACTGTTTTTT. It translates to CASSFWQGATNEKLFF.

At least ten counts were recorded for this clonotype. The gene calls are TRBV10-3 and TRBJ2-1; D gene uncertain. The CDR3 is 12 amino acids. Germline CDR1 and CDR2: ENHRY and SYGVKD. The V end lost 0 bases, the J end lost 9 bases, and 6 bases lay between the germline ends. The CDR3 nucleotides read TGTGCCATCAGTGAGTCAGCAAGTGAGCAGTTCTTC. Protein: CAISESASEQFF.

CDR3: CATSRDKGTATSGQETQYF. The CDR3 coding sequence is TGTGCCACCAGCAGAGATAAGGGCACTGCGACTAGCGGGCAAGAGACCCAGTACTTC. J is TRBJ2-5 and V is TRBV15, with TRBD2 matching over 10 bases. There are 19 residues in the CDR3. The V and J ends lost 0 bases and 2 bases, in that order; junction bases with no gene match: 12. Germline assignment: CDR1 LNHNV and CDR2 YYDKDF (reference sequence).

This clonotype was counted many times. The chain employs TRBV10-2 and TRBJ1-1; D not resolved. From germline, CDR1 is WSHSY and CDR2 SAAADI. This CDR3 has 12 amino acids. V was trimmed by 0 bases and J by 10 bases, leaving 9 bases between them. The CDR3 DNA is TGCGCCAGCAGTGAGTCAAGGGTAGTAGCTTTCTTT. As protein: CASSESRVVAFF.